The T cell receptor beta chain described here comes from a study of radiotherapy plus CTLA-4 blockade in lung cancer (dated 2018 in TCRdb). General notes on the study: Among enrolled patients, around 20% had an objective response and roughly 31% reached disease control. What the study reported, not specific to this receptor: After treatment with radiotherapy and ipilimumab, TCR clones that originated in tumors expanded in peripheral blood. Early dynamic changes in blood T cell clones, together with increased serum interferon-beta after radiation, were reported as the strongest predictors of response.

The junction shows trimming of 0 bases on V and 10 bases on J, plus 13 bases between the germline ends. The cysteine opens and the phenylalanine closes a CDR3 of 15 amino acids. The entry retains the CDR3 DNA only, 45 bases that are in frame from base 1. CDR1 and CDR2, looked up from the germline V gene, are SGHTA and FQGTGA. The method was the immunoSEQ multiplex PCR assay. TCRdb holds this immuneACCESS table with in-frame rearrangements only. Some clones are missing; in checked studies, unresolved V genes explain under half, and the rest has no known cause. The sample data list fewer than 65,000 clones, and 70% to 90% of these were observed just once. Approximately 5% of the sample rests with the top ten. On this clone: Its antigen has not been determined. Nothing much larger sits one base from this clone, and base qualities are not available.

The study tested focal radiation therapy combined with CTLA-4 blockade (ipilimumab) in patients with chemo-refractory metastatic non-small-cell lung cancer. The origin of this receptor is a human donor with non-small cell lung cancer whose response to radiotherapy plus ipilimumab could not be evaluated. Sample: peripheral blood, taken from a patient treated with radiotherapy plus ipilimumab. The chain uses TRBV7-3 and TRBJ1-6; the D gene is unclear. The DNA sequence reads TGTGCCAGCAGCTTAACAGGAGGTGCGGGATCACCCCTCCACTTT. This translates into CASSLTGGAGSPLHF.